This TCR beta chain was documented in a study of T cells after yellow fever vaccination (dated by TCRdb to between 2018 and 2020). Turning to the overall study: Libraries from fractions with low cell numbers were prepared with the SMART-Seq v4 Ultra Low Input RNA kit. To track T-cell clones before and after primary and booster YFV17D yellow fever vaccination, bulk TCR alpha and beta repertoires were sequenced longitudinally. Blood was drawn at multiple timepoints before and after primary and secondary immunization, with bulk PBMC replicates and cell subsets isolated. Two healthy male donors, one aged 18 to 30 and one aged 30 to 40 years, made up the cohort.

The treatment or condition tag for this specimen amounts to: live attenuated yellow fever vaccine strain. At every blood-draw timepoint, two biological replicates of bulk PBMCs were collected. A standard Ficoll-Paque protocol was used to isolate PBMCs from peripheral blood. RNA was extracted with TriZol from bulk PBMCs, CD4 and CD8 fractions, and dextramer-positive and dextramer-negative fractions. V lost 0 bases and J lost 4 bases; the stretch between them is 15 bases long. Sequences MNHEY (CDR1) and SVGAGI (CDR2) are obtained from the germline V gene. Counted from cysteine to phenylalanine, this CDR3 has 16 amino acids. The sequence is cut down to CDR3 DNA, 48 bases in frame from base 1. Study-wide findings and limitations: A small fraction of clonotypes appeared in both the CD4 and CD8 compartments, likely as a result of convergent recombination. The study included only two donors, which limits how far the findings can be generalized. After the booster, most clones that had expanded after primary vaccination were detected again (approximately 96% of CD4 and around nine tenths of CD8), suggesting broad maintenance of memory. Compared with the primary T-cell response, the secondary T-cell response was faster but weaker, reaching its peak on day 5 rather than on day 15. FACS-sorted repertoires could contain abundant contaminating clonotypes from the bulk population, so computational filtering was required.

TCR cDNA was synthesized by 5'RACE template switching, through which a universal primer site and unique molecular identifiers were introduced. cDNA synthesis was primed from both the TCR alpha and TCR beta constant segments. Library amplification used two PCR steps, and the second PCR step added sample barcodes and sequencing adapters. Sequencing of libraries was performed on Illumina HiSeq 2500 (2x100 bp) or NovaSeq (2x150 bp). As for how the authors treated the data: Reads were demultiplexed and collapsed into UMI consensus sequences with MIGEC, and V(D)J alignment was performed with MiXCR. Using edgeR on replicate PBMC samples, clonotypes were called vaccine-responding if FDR was below 0.01 and the log2 fold change was above 5 up to day 15. Each bulk clonotype was labeled CD4 or CD8 based on which sequenced repertoire, CD4 or CD8, contained the clonotype at higher abundance. TCRdb cleaned the public reads at Q25 with fastp, built clones with MiXCR and kept in-frame beta chains. All rows with the same CDR3 protein become a single entry with the most common DNA and genes. TCRdb's processing, not the authors', yielded these V and J calls. The sample contains some 400,000 distinct CDR3 sequences, 6% to 8% of them found a single time. Approximately 16% of the sample is taken by the ten largest.

This clonotype appeared a few times. The antigen it binds to is not known. No quality values exist for individual bases; no much larger clone is one base distant. This sequence was found in a man aged 30 to 45 who received the YFV17D yellow fever vaccine. The material was PBMCs, obtained 5 days after the yellow fever booster vaccination. The sequence joins TRBV6-5 to TRBJ2-5; 7 matching bases give a weak D call of TRBD2. CDR3 protein: CASSYSVGGLLETQYF. The nucleotide sequence is given as TGTGCCAGCAGTTACTCGGTCGGGGGGCTTTTAGAGACCCAGTACTTC.